Shown below are 9 T cell receptor beta chains from a single sample sequenced in a study of T cells in Graves' hyperthyroidism and ophthalmopathy. TCR beta CDR3 region amplification was performed from RNA transcripts. First-round RT-PCR targeting the TCR CDR3 was performed with the HTBI primer set. MiXCR, run by TCRdb on the multiplex PCR reads, gives a single entry per CDR3 protein. The sample shows hundreds of thousands of distinct CDR3 sequences, 15% to 20% of them seen only once. The sequenced sample consisted of blood. Every receptor here comes from a woman in her 30s with Graves' hyperthyroidism.

There are a few counts of this clonotype. The chain joins TRBV7-8 to TRBJ1-3, with D uncertain. Trimming stripped 2 bases from V and 0 bases from J, with 8 bases between. There are 15 residues in the CDR3. CDR1 SGHVS and CDR2 FQNEAQ come from the germline V gene. The CDR3 DNA follows: TGTGCCAGCAGCTTAAATTTAGTCTCTGGAAACACCATATATTTT. It specifies CASSLNLVSGNTIYF.

The chain has TRBV10-1 and TRBJ2-4, with 11 positions matching TRBD2. V lost 4 bases and J lost 4; bases outside the gene matches: 3. This CDR3 is built from 15 residues. The V gene's germline CDR1 is WNHNN and CDR2 SYGVQD (reference sequence). CDR3 sequence: CASSGGTSGKNIQYF. CDR3 in DNA: TGCGCCAGCAGTGGGGGGACTAGCGGAAAAAACATTCAGTACTTC.

The chain's CDR3 is CSVVSGRGSYNEQFF. The CDR3 coding sequence is TGCAGCGTTGTGAGCGGGAGGGGCTCCTACAATGAGCAGTTCTTC. The rearrangement joins TRBV29-1 to TRBJ2-1; 10 bases fit TRBD2. Germline V gene lookup returns CDR1 SQVTM and CDR2 ANQGSEA. There are 15 residues in the CDR3. The V segment lost 4 bases and the J segment 0 bases; nucleotides outside the gene matches: 3.

This clonotype was seen at least ten times. The chain links TRBV24-1 to TRBJ2-1, with TRBD2 as a possible D gene (6 bases). Germline V gene sequence: CDR1 KGHDR, CDR2 SFDVKD. Trimming removed 3 bases from V and 3 bases from J, with 14 bases in between. The CDR3 spans 16 residues. CDR3 loop: CATSDTLATLYNEQFF. The CDR3 DNA follows: TGTGCCACCAGTGATACCCTAGCGACCCTCTACAATGAGCAGTTCTTC.

This clonotype has at least ten counts. V and J are TRBV7-2 and TRBJ2-7, with 12 bases that match TRBD2. CDR1 SGHTA and CDR2 FQGNSA come from the germline V gene. The V and J ends lost 5 bases and 4 bases, in that order; junction bases with no gene match: 3. The CDR3 is 14 amino acids. DNA for the CDR3: TGTGCCAGCAGCCCAACTAGCGGGAGGTACGAGCAGTACTTC. It codes for CASSPTSGRYEQYF.

This clonotype was detected a few times. This rearrangement joins TRBV30 to TRBJ2-2; D gene ambiguous. The germline V and J ends were trimmed by 0 bases and 9 bases, with 8 bases remaining between them. The CDR3 contains 12 residues. Looked up from germline, CDR1 is GTSNPN and CDR2 is SVGIG (reference sequence). The CDR3, as DNA: TGTGCCTGGAGTGTAACGTCCCGGGAGCTGTTTTTT. Amino acids: CAWSVTSRELFF.

This clonotype was counted at least ten times. The rearrangement uses TRBV2 and TRBJ1-1, with D uncertain. The CDR3 is 11 residues long. Trimming removed 8 bases at V and 5 bases at J, with 9 bases between. Germline V lookup: CDR1 SNHLY, CDR2 FYNNEI. This CDR3 is CASLVGTEAFF. Here the CDR3 DNA reads TGTGCCAGCTTGGTGGGGACTGAAGCTTTCTTT.

This clonotype showed up just a few times. The J gene is TRBJ1-4, the V gene TRBV27; tentative D call: TRBD1 (6 bases). This CDR3 region has 13 residues. Per germline, CDR1 MNHEY and CDR2 SMNVEV (reference sequence). Trimming stripped 8 bases from V and 7 bases from J, with 14 bases between. For the CDR3, the DNA is TGTGCCAGCGCTCGGGGGGACACTGAAAAACTGTTTTTT. It specifies CASARGDTEKLFF.

This chain links TRBV5-5 with TRBJ1-1; weak D call: TRBD1 (5 bases). The V gene's germline CDR1 is SGHKS and CDR2 YYEKEE (reference sequence). The CDR3 length is 14 residues. V dropped 4 bases and J dropped 2 bases, with 12 bases sitting between them. CDR3 in DNA: TGTGCCAGCAGCCCGAGACAGTCCAACACTGAAGCTTTCTTT. It codes for CASSPRQSNTEAFF. Using reference TRBV5-5 and TRBJ1-1 for the parts outside the CDR3, the full variable domain is DAGVTQSPTHLIKTRGQQVTLRCSPISGHKSVSWYQQVLGQGPQFIFQYYEKEERGRGNFPDRFSARQFPNYSSELNVNALLLGDSALYLCASSPRQSNTEAFFGQGTRLTVV.